Listed below are T cell receptor beta chains from one sample, sequenced in a study of blood T cell repertoires in COVID-19. TCRdb's table, derived via immunoSEQ multiplex PCR, lists solely in-frame clones and lacks some. The sample carries 200,000 to 250,000 clones, roughly 86% recorded once. Sequences were obtained from peripheral blood. These receptors were collected from a man in his fifties or sixties with acute or convalescent COVID-19. The CDR3 runs from the conserved cysteine through the conserved F or W. A D gene is named only where the DNA matches it firmly. Expanded clones get a size class; other rows say once, few or many, or leave the size out.

NA	TRBV19	TRBJ2-3	NA	15	CASSMGLQRIDTQYF	TGTGCCAGTAGTATGGGCCTCCAGCGGATAGATACGCAGTATTTT
TRBD2	TRBV19	TRBJ2-3	NA	14	CASSSRGRTDTQYF	TGTGCCAGTAGTAGTCGCGGGAGGACAGATACGCAGTATTTT
TRBD2	TRBV7-2	TRBJ2-1	NA	15	CASSLAAGPYNEQFF	TGTGCCAGCAGCTTAGCAGCGGGGCCCTACAATGAGCAGTTCTTC
TRBD2	TRBV9	TRBJ2-1	NA	15	CASSVGLAGYNEQFF	TGTGCCAGCAGCGTAGGACTAGCGGGGTACAATGAGCAGTTCTTC
NA	TRBV10-3	TRBJ1-3	NA	13	CAISDLSGNTIYF	TGTGCCATCAGTGACCTCTCTGGAAACACCATATATTTT
TRBD1	TRBV27	TRBJ2-7	NA	15	CASSTRDSSAYEQYF	TGTGCCAGCAGTACTCGGGACAGCTCCGCCTACGAGCAGTACTTC
NA	TRBV25-1	TRBJ2-3	NA	15	CASSEPGPRTDTQYF	TGTGCCAGCAGTGAGCCAGGGCCTCGCACAGATACGCAGTATTTT
NA	TRBV9	TRBJ2-7	few	15	CASSVGAPGEYEQYF	TGTGCCAGCAGCGTAGGGGCCCCTGGGGAGTACGAGCAGTACTTC
NA	TRBV7-2	TRBJ1-1	few	16	CASSPRLGGSPTEAFF	TGTGCCAGCAGCCCGCGTCTCGGGGGTAGTCCCACTGAAGCTTTCTTT
TRBD1	TRBV7-6	TRBJ2-3	NA	14	CASSSKQGADTQYF	TGTGCCAGCAGCTCAAAACAGGGGGCCGATACGCAGTATTTT
NA	TRBV27	TRBJ1-1	NA	15	CASSLRTAPNTEAFF	TGTGCCAGCAGTTTACGGACAGCTCCAAACACTGAAGCTTTCTTT
TRBD2	TRBV14	TRBJ2-1	NA	18	CASSPIGLAGGGENEQFF	TGTGCCAGCAGCCCAATCGGACTAGCGGGAGGAGGGGAAAATGAGCAGTTCTTC
NA	TRBV5-4	TRBJ2-2	many	16	CASSEDYRANTGELFF	TGTGCCAGCAGCGAGGACTACAGAGCGAACACCGGGGAGCTGTTTTTT
NA	TRBV21-1	TRBJ1-5	few	18	CASSSVDLTGNRNQPQHF	TGTGCCAGCAGCTCCGTTGATCTTACAGGGAATCGCAATCAGCCCCAGCATTTT
NA	TRBV15	TRBJ1-6	NA	18	CATSRDSWTEKGYSPLHF	TGTGCCACCAGCAGAGATTCCTGGACAGAAAAGGGATATTCACCCCTCCACTTT
TRBD1	TRBV9	TRBJ2-2	NA	16	CASSATGTGNTGELFF	TGTGCCAGCAGCGCCACCGGGACAGGGAACACCGGGGAGCTGTTTTTT
NA	TRBV19	TRBJ1-3	NA	16	CASSIYSQGYGNTIYF	TGTGCCAGTAGTATATATTCCCAGGGCTACGGAAACACCATATATTTT
NA	TRBV9	TRBJ2-1	NA	13	CASSVGGRSEQFF	TGTGCCAGCAGCGTAGGGGGGAGGAGTGAGCAGTTCTTC
NA	TRBV5-5	TRBJ2-7	NA	14	CASRKDKFIYEQYF	TGTGCCAGCAGAAAGGACAAGTTTATCTACGAGCAGTACTTC
TRBD1	TRBV4-1	TRBJ2-5	NA	16	CASSQVGAGGRETQYF	TGCGCCAGCAGCCAAGTTGGGGCAGGGGGTCGAGAGACCCAGTACTTC
NA	TRBV28	TRBJ1-2	NA	14	CAASGWGRNYGYTF	TGTGCCGCTAGCGGCTGGGGGCGAAACTATGGCTACACCTTC
TRBD2	TRBV9	TRBJ2-5	NA	18	CASSIGLAGGPFPETQYF	TGTGCCAGCAGCATCGGACTAGCGGGAGGGCCGTTTCCAGAGACCCAGTACTTC
NA	TRBV27	TRBJ1-6	NA	15	CASSFSREGNSPLHF	TGTGCCAGCAGTTTTAGCCGGGAGGGTAATTCACCCCTCCACTTT
TRBD1	TRBV19	TRBJ1-1	NA	14	CASSVDRPNTEAFF	TGTGCCAGTAGTGTGGACAGGCCGAACACTGAAGCTTTCTTT
TRBD1	TRBV10-3	TRBJ2-5	once	13	CAISQGAAETQYF	TGTGCCATCAGCCAGGGGGCTGCGGAGACCCAGTACTTC
NA	TRBV30	TRBJ1-6	NA	16	CAWTENSHQSNSPLHF	TGTGCCTGGACCGAGAACAGTCATCAGAGTAATTCACCCCTCCACTTT
NA	TRBV2	TRBJ2-1	NA	12	CASRNEGNEQFF	TGTGCCAGCAGGAACGAGGGCAATGAGCAGTTCTTC
NA	TRBV19	TRBJ1-4	NA	12	CASSNVDEKLFF	TGTGCCAGTAGTAATGTCGATGAAAAACTGTTTTTT
TRBD2	TRBV24-1	TRBJ2-3	NA	16	CATSDALAGGPHTQYF	TGTGCCACCAGTGATGCACTAGCGGGGGGGCCACATACGCAGTATTTT
NA	TRBV6-6	TRBJ2-2	NA	13	CGLIEENTGELFF	TGCGGACTCATTGAGGAGAACACCGGGGAGCTGTTTTTT
NA	TRBV2	TRBJ2-1	NA	14	CASRRESSYNEQFF	TGTGCCAGCAGACGAGAGAGCTCCTACAATGAGCAGTTCTTC
NA	TRBV3-1/TRBV3-2	TRBJ1-1	NA	15	CASSFGSGLNTEAFF	TGTGCCAGCAGCTTTGGGAGCGGGTTGAACACTGAAGCTTTCTTT
TRBD2	TRBV13	TRBJ2-7	NA	16	CASSLGTAGTKYEQYF	TGTGCCAGCAGCTTAGGCACAGCGGGAACAAAGTACGAGCAGTACTTC
NA	TRBV7-3	TRBJ2-2	NA	15	CASSLGSGATGELFF	TGTGCCAGCAGCTTAGGCTCAGGGGCCACCGGGGAGCTGTTTTTT
NA	TRBV9	TRBJ1-3	NA	14	CASSKSSSGNTIYF	TGTGCCAGCAGCAAGAGTAGCTCTGGAAACACCATATATTTT
TRBD1	TRBV18	TRBJ2-2	NA	14	CASSPGTATGELFF	TGTGCCAGCTCACCCGGGACAGCCACCGGGGAGCTGTTTTTT
TRBD2	TRBV3-1/TRBV3-2	TRBJ2-3	NA	17	CASSLEMASGRSDTQYF	TGTGCCAGCAGCCTAGAGATGGCTAGCGGGAGATCAGATACGCAGTATTTT
NA	TRBV7-9	TRBJ2-7	few	12	CASSSTGPEQYF	TGTGCCAGCAGCTCCACAGGGCCTGAGCAGTACTTC
NA	TRBV7-6	TRBJ1-6	NA	14	CASSFGSGNSPLHF	TGTGCCAGCAGCTTCGGCAGCGGAAATTCACCCCTCCACTTT
TRBD2	TRBV5-1	TRBJ2-1	NA	16	CASSLLAGGRGNEQFF	TGCGCCAGCAGCTTGCTCGCGGGGGGGCGAGGCAATGAGCAGTTCTTC
NA	TRBV6-1	TRBJ1-2	NA	13	CASSEGGLYGYTF	TGTGCCAGCAGTGAAGGCGGATTGTATGGCTACACCTTC
NA	TRBV14	TRBJ2-7	NA	16	CASSQEGLYHSYEQYF	TGTGCCAGCAGCCAGGAAGGACTTTACCACTCCTACGAGCAGTACTTC
TRBD1	TRBV5-1	TRBJ1-6	NA	14	CASSSGQGISPLHF	TGCGCCAGCAGCTCGGGACAGGGAATTTCACCCCTCCACTTT
NA	TRBV7-2	TRBJ1-5	NA	12	CASSRSDQPQHF	TGTGCCAGCAGCCGGTCGGATCAGCCCCAGCATTTT
TRBD1	TRBV10-3	TRBJ1-1	few	12	CAISRDRAYAFF	TGTGCCATCAGCCGGGACAGGGCATACGCTTTCTTT
TRBD1	TRBV6-1	TRBJ1-5	NA	14	CASSDRQGSEPQHF	TGTGCCAGCAGTGATCGACAGGGCAGTGAGCCCCAGCATTTT
TRBD1	TRBV2	TRBJ2-7	NA	12	CASRTTGVEQYF	TGTGCCAGCAGAACTACAGGGGTCGAGCAGTACTTC
NA	TRBV6-5	TRBJ1-6	NA	13	CASRINNNSPLHF	TGTGCCAGCAGAATAAATAATAATTCACCCCTCCACTTT
TRBD1	TRBV5-1	TRBJ2-3	NA	16	CATSRGRGGPTDTQYF	TGCGCCACCTCTCGGGGAAGAGGGGGCCCCACAGATACGCAGTATTTT
TRBD1	TRBV7-9	TRBJ2-2	few	16	CASSLQGVGNTGELFF	TGTGCCAGCAGCTTACAGGGGGTCGGGAACACCGGGGAGCTGTTTTTT
NA	TRBV28	TRBJ2-7	NA	15	CASRLQGPLSYEQYF	TGTGCCAGCAGACTGCAGGGGCCACTCTCCTACGAGCAGTACTTC
TRBD1	TRBV5-1	TRBJ1-2	NA	15	CASSKYRGEDYGYTF	TGCGCCAGCAGCAAATACAGGGGAGAGGACTATGGCTACACCTTC
NA	TRBV6-5	TRBJ2-5	NA	12	CASSSWAETQYF	TGTGCCAGCAGTTCCTGGGCGGAGACCCAGTACTTC
TRBD1	TRBV6-5	TRBJ2-7	NA	14	CASSSGQGAFKQYF	TGTGCCAGCAGTTCGGGACAGGGGGCTTTCAAGCAGTACTTC
TRBD1	TRBV13	TRBJ2-6	NA	17	CASSSNTGVAGANVLTF	TGTGCCAGCAGTTCAAACACAGGGGTAGCTGGGGCCAACGTCCTGACTTTC
NA	TRBV12-3/TRBV12-4	TRBJ2-2	NA	13	CASHPNADGELFF	TGTGCCAGTCACCCAAACGCGGACGGGGAGCTGTTTTTT
TRBD2	TRBV4-2	TRBJ2-2	NA	16	CASSQDRGANTGELFF	TGTGCCAGCAGCCAAGATCGGGGGGCGAACACCGGGGAGCTGTTTTTT